The clone carrying this TCR beta chain was picked up many times. Using its own MiXCR run on the 5' RACE reads, TCRdb lists one record per CDR3 protein. This table has 65,000 to 75,000 distinct CDR3 sequences, around 4.8% appearing once. The record originates from a study of neurological immune-mediated disorders. V lost 0 bases and J lost 7, with 12 bases in between. Per germline, CDR1 MNHNS and CDR2 SASEGT. The CDR3 has 15 residues. This receptor was identified in a woman in her seventies with multiple sclerosis. The sample was PBMCs. The rearrangement links TRBV6-1 to TRBJ1-4, with D perhaps TRBD1 (6 bases). The CDR3 sequence: CASSEARGGGEKLFF. The CDR3 DNA follows: TGTGCCAGCAGTGAAGCTCGGGGGGGCGGTGAAAAACTGTTTTTT.